This TCR beta chain emerged from a study of technical replicates of blood from a handful of donors. V lost 5 bases and J lost 2, with 12 bases in between. Germline loops: CDR1 SQVTM, CDR2 ANQGSEA. The CDR3 spans 13 residues. TCRdb keeps only in-frame clones here, not all; method: immunoSEQ multiplex PCR. Of 65,000 to 95,000 clones in the sample, around 93% were seen once. The chain combines TRBV29-1 with TRBJ1-2; the D gene is possibly TRBD1 (6 bases). The origin of this receptor is a human donor in good health. Sequenced sample: T cells isolated from PBMCs. CDR3 bases: TGCAGCGTTTCCCACAGGGCGAACTATGGCTACACCTTC. Translating gives CSVSHRANYGYTF.